The clone carrying this T cell receptor beta chain appeared once. What it binds is unknown. This entry is derived from a study of shared clonotypes between healthy human individuals. Whole-study findings and limits: The donor pool, a small one, limited the genetic and exposure-history diversity represented.

V was pared by 1 base and J by 10 bases, with 11 bases between. The CDR3 consists of 13 residues. Germline-derived CDR1 and CDR2 are MNHEY and SMNVEV (reference sequence). Several immunoSEQ 96-well plates shared each subset's DNA, each plate a replicate. Replicate PCRs run on sorted subsets employed approximately 180 ng DNA, tens of thousands of T cell genomes. Method: immunoSEQ multiplex PCR; TCRdb's copy keeps in-frame clones and lacks some. The sample has millions of clones, approximately 94% seen once. Naive-designated CD8 cells lacked CD45RO, were positively enriched for CCR7, and omitted terminally differentiated effector memory CD45RA+ cells.

The V gene is TRBV27, the J gene TRBJ2-1; D may match TRBD1 or TRBD2 (6 bases each). The sequencing sample was made of naive CD8+ T cells sorted from blood. The clonotype comes from a man younger than 35 in good health. CDR3 amino acids: CASSLYGGWEQFF. CDR3 sequence (DNA): TGTGCCAGCAGTTTATACGGGGGCTGGGAGCAGTTCTTC.